This T cell receptor (beta chain) comes out of a study of CD8+CD57+ T cells in acquired aplastic anemia. Study-wide context: The average for DNA from sorted CD4+ and CD8+ cells was 2.5 to 4 ug. Overall study results and limits: For CD8+ Simpson's diversity, patients and controls showed no significant difference.

Genomic DNA provided the template from which TCR beta VDJ and CDR3 profiles were obtained. Using its own MiXCR run on the reads, TCRdb lists one record per CDR3 protein. The sample lists approximately 250,000 distinct CDR3 sequences, 82% occurring once. Germline lookup yields CDR1 SGHVT and CDR2 SQSDAQ. The CDR3 has 14 amino acids, counting both end residues. Turning to this clonotype: Its antigen is unidentified. The DNA is omitted, as the CDR3 cannot be located on it reliably, and the CDR3 follows TCRdb's listing.

The patients chosen for sequencing had shown expansion of CD8+CD57+ cells (detected by flow cytometry). This receptor was obtained from a human donor with aplastic anemia. V and J are TRBV7-4 and TRBJ2-3. Sequencing input: sorted CD4+, CD8+, or CD8+CD57+ T cells (not recorded which) from PBMCs. CDR3 loop: CASSLAVTSSTSDF.